The rows below give T cell receptor beta chains drawn from one sample of a study of T cell repertoires in cytomegalovirus infection. From the reads, TCRdb called clonotypes with MiXCR, one entry per CDR3 protein. The sample comprises 150,000 or so distinct CDR3 sequences, roughly a sixth of which are singletons, and roughly a sixth rests with the top ten. Sequencing was done on a sample of CD8+ T cells from PBMCs. These receptors all come from a human donor in good health (CMV status not recorded). Some clones in this sample may be carry-over from other donors' samples. Each CDR3 is given with its conserved first and last residue. Each record gives: D gene, clone size, V gene, J gene, CDR3 length, CDR3 protein, CDR3 DNA. The D gene is left open where the match is weak. The listing skips clone size in some rows; elsewhere it reads once, few, many or a size class.

D gene: .; clone size: many; V gene: TRBV7-6; J gene: TRBJ1-2; CDR3 length: 16; CDR3 protein: CASSPEPTDAVYGYTF; CDR3 DNA: TGTGCCAGCAGCCCGGAGCCTACCGACGCTGTCTATGGCTACACCTTC
D gene: .; clone size: many; V gene: TRBV7-2; J gene: TRBJ2-7; CDR3 length: 15; CDR3 protein: CASSLGVGVVYEQYF; CDR3 DNA: TGTGCCAGCAGCTTAGGAGTGGGGGTCGTGTACGAGCAGTACTTC
D gene: .; clone size: .; V gene: TRBV7-9; J gene: TRBJ2-7; CDR3 length: 16; CDR3 protein: CASSLAWSGDQYEQYF; CDR3 DNA: TGTGCCAGCAGCTTAGCGTGGTCAGGGGACCAATACGAGCAGTACTTC
D gene: .; clone size: few; V gene: TRBV11-2; J gene: TRBJ2-7; CDR3 length: 15; CDR3 protein: CASSRGDGRDYEQYF; CDR3 DNA: TGTGCCAGCAGCCGAGGGGACGGGCGGGACTACGAGCAGTACTTC
D gene: .; clone size: few; V gene: TRBV19; J gene: TRBJ2-6; CDR3 length: 14; CDR3 protein: CASSIGTGANVLTF; CDR3 DNA: TGTGCCAGTAGTATTGGGACTGGGGCCAACGTCCTGACTTTC
D gene: .; clone size: few; V gene: TRBV15; J gene: TRBJ2-1; CDR3 length: 15; CDR3 protein: CATSRDTDSYNEQFF; CDR3 DNA: TGTGCCACCAGCAGAGACACGGACTCCTACAATGAGCAGTTCTTC
D gene: .; clone size: many; V gene: TRBV7-3; J gene: TRBJ1-3; CDR3 length: 13; CDR3 protein: CASSADRGNTIYF; CDR3 DNA: TGTGCCAGCAGCGCTGACCGTGGAAACACCATATATTTT
D gene: .; clone size: .; V gene: TRBV27; J gene: TRBJ2-7; CDR3 length: 14; CDR3 protein: CASKWSARGYEQYF; CDR3 DNA: TGTGCCAGCAAATGGTCGGCCCGGGGCTACGAGCAGTACTTC
D gene: .; clone size: once; V gene: TRBV14; J gene: TRBJ2-1; CDR3 length: 16; CDR3 protein: CASSQEQRGVDNEQFF; CDR3 DNA: TGTGCCAGCAGCCAAGAGCAGCGAGGGGTTGACAATGAGCAGTTCTTC
D gene: .; clone size: .; V gene: TRBV28; J gene: TRBJ2-7; CDR3 length: 12; CDR3 protein: CASSFPAYEQYF; CDR3 DNA: TGTGCCAGCAGTTTCCCGGCATACGAGCAGTACTTC
D gene: TRBD1; clone size: many; V gene: TRBV7-6; J gene: TRBJ2-7; CDR3 length: 15; CDR3 protein: CASSQPDRGLYEQYF; CDR3 DNA: TGTGCCAGCAGCCAGCCGGACAGGGGGCTTTACGAGCAGTACTTC
D gene: .; clone size: few; V gene: TRBV6-2/TRBV6-3; J gene: TRBJ2-2; CDR3 length: 15; CDR3 protein: CASGPEGRRSGELFF; CDR3 DNA: TGTGCCAGCGGCCCGGAGGGGCGACGGAGCGGGGAGCTGTTTTTT
D gene: .; clone size: few; V gene: TRBV20-1; J gene: TRBJ2-7; CDR3 length: 13; CDR3 protein: CSARGGSSYEQYF; CDR3 DNA: TGCAGTGCTAGAGGTGGGTCCTCCTACGAGCAGTACTTC
D gene: .; clone size: .; V gene: TRBV29-1; J gene: TRBJ2-1; CDR3 length: 14; CDR3 protein: CSAPGGDRYNEQFF; CDR3 DNA: TGCAGCGCCCCCGGCGGGGACCGTTACAATGAGCAGTTCTTC
D gene: .; clone size: .; V gene: TRBV7-6; J gene: TRBJ2-1; CDR3 length: 12; CDR3 protein: CASSLVGREQFF; CDR3 DNA: TGTGCCAGCAGCTTAGTAGGACGTGAACAGTTCTTC
D gene: TRBD2; clone size: .; V gene: TRBV10-3; J gene: TRBJ2-1; CDR3 length: 14; CDR3 protein: CAISSGSSYNEQFF; CDR3 DNA: TGTGCCATCAGTAGCGGGAGTTCCTACAATGAGCAGTTCTTC
D gene: .; clone size: .; V gene: TRBV11-2; J gene: TRBJ2-7; CDR3 length: 14; CDR3 protein: CASSETGPAYEQYF; CDR3 DNA: TGTGCCAGCAGCGAGACAGGCCCTGCCTACGAGCAGTACTTC
D gene: .; clone size: .; V gene: TRBV15; J gene: TRBJ2-7; CDR3 length: 14; CDR3 protein: CATSSEAPGPAMYF; CDR3 DNA: TGTGCCACCAGCAGTGAAGCTCCGGGGCCCGCAATGTACTTC
D gene: .; clone size: many; V gene: TRBV14; J gene: TRBJ1-6; CDR3 length: 14; CDR3 protein: CASSHGGARSPLHF; CDR3 DNA: TGTGCCAGCAGCCACGGAGGGGCCCGATCACCCCTCCACTTT
D gene: TRBD1; clone size: .; V gene: TRBV12-3/TRBV12-4; J gene: TRBJ1-5; CDR3 length: 14; CDR3 protein: CASSWTGNNQPQHF; CDR3 DNA: TGTGCCAGCAGTTGGACAGGGAACAATCAGCCCCAGCATTTT
D gene: .; clone size: many; V gene: TRBV6-2/TRBV6-3; J gene: TRBJ2-3; CDR3 length: 11; CDR3 protein: CASSYPDTQYF; CDR3 DNA: TGTGCCAGCAGTTACCCAGATACGCAGTATTTT
D gene: TRBD1; clone size: few; V gene: TRBV7-9; J gene: TRBJ1-1; CDR3 length: 15; CDR3 protein: CASRSDRVVNTEAFF; CDR3 DNA: TGTGCCAGCAGATCTGACAGGGTTGTGAACACTGAAGCTTTCTTT
D gene: TRBD1; clone size: few; V gene: TRBV7-2; J gene: TRBJ1-6; CDR3 length: 16; CDR3 protein: CASSGDSSSYNSPLHF; CDR3 DNA: TGTGCCAGCAGCGGGGACAGTAGCTCCTATAATTCACCCCTCCACTTT
D gene: .; clone size: many; V gene: TRBV7-8; J gene: TRBJ1-6; CDR3 length: 15; CDR3 protein: CASSLARGYNSPLHF; CDR3 DNA: TGTGCCAGCAGCTTAGCGCGAGGATATAATTCACCCCTCCACTTT
D gene: .; clone size: .; V gene: TRBV12-3/TRBV12-4; J gene: TRBJ1-2; CDR3 length: 16; CDR3 protein: CASSDLRDTKYYGYTF; CDR3 DNA: TGTGCCAGCAGTGACCTACGGGACACAAAATACTATGGCTACACCTTC
D gene: .; clone size: .; V gene: TRBV7-9; J gene: TRBJ2-7; CDR3 length: 14; CDR3 protein: CASSPPKLTYEQYF; CDR3 DNA: TGTGCCAGCAGCCCACCCAAGCTTACCTACGAGCAGTACTTC
D gene: .; clone size: .; V gene: TRBV7-2; J gene: TRBJ2-7; CDR3 length: 15; CDR3 protein: CASSPAPQGRYEQYF; CDR3 DNA: TGTGCCAGCAGCCCAGCCCCACAGGGTCGCTACGAGCAGTACTTC
D gene: .; clone size: few; V gene: TRBV7-8; J gene: TRBJ2-5; CDR3 length: 14; CDR3 protein: CASSLAGQGETQYF; CDR3 DNA: TGTGCCAGCAGCTTAGCCGGGCAGGGAGAGACCCAGTACTTC
D gene: .; clone size: .; V gene: TRBV7-9; J gene: TRBJ2-7; CDR3 length: 16; CDR3 protein: CASSPAAQTGDYEQYF; CDR3 DNA: TGTGCCAGCAGCCCCGCGGCCCAGACAGGAGACTACGAGCAGTACTTC
D gene: .; clone size: few; V gene: TRBV6-1; J gene: TRBJ1-5; CDR3 length: 15; CDR3 protein: CASRSSGSMYQPQHF; CDR3 DNA: TGTGCCAGCAGATCTTCGGGCAGTATGTATCAGCCCCAGCATTTT
D gene: .; clone size: .; V gene: TRBV7-2; J gene: TRBJ2-1; CDR3 length: 15; CDR3 protein: CASSLDSGSYNEQFF; CDR3 DNA: TGTGCCAGCAGCTTAGATTCCGGTTCCTACAATGAGCAGTTCTTC
D gene: .; clone size: few; V gene: TRBV29-1; J gene: TRBJ2-7; CDR3 length: 12; CDR3 protein: CSAMAENYEQYF; CDR3 DNA: TGCAGCGCCATGGCGGAAAACTACGAGCAGTACTTC
D gene: TRBD1; clone size: .; V gene: TRBV4-1; J gene: TRBJ1-5; CDR3 length: 16; CDR3 protein: CASSQEPGQSNQPQHF; CDR3 DNA: TGCGCCAGCAGCCAGGAACCGGGACAGAGCAATCAGCCCCAGCATTTT
D gene: .; clone size: .; V gene: TRBV10-3; J gene: TRBJ1-2; CDR3 length: 14; CDR3 protein: CAIKEQGSIRGYTF; CDR3 DNA: TGTGCCATCAAAGAGCAGGGAAGCATCAGGGGCTACACCTTC
D gene: .; clone size: few; V gene: TRBV7-9; J gene: TRBJ2-7; CDR3 length: 12; CDR3 protein: CASTLGSFEQYF; CDR3 DNA: TGTGCCAGCACCCTGGGCAGTTTCGAGCAGTACTTC
D gene: TRBD1; clone size: .; V gene: TRBV7-9; J gene: TRBJ1-1; CDR3 length: 14; CDR3 protein: CASSWTGMNTEAFF; CDR3 DNA: TGTGCCAGCAGCTGGACAGGGATGAACACTGAAGCTTTCTTT
D gene: TRBD2; clone size: .; V gene: TRBV7-9; J gene: TRBJ2-1; CDR3 length: 15; CDR3 protein: CASRERSGTYNEQFF; CDR3 DNA: TGTGCCAGCAGGGAGAGGAGCGGGACCTACAATGAGCAGTTCTTC
D gene: .; clone size: few; V gene: TRBV25-1; J gene: TRBJ2-2; CDR3 length: 14; CDR3 protein: CASSVWGNTGELFF; CDR3 DNA: TGTGCCAGCAGTGTGTGGGGGAACACCGGGGAGCTGTTTTTT
D gene: TRBD2; clone size: .; V gene: TRBV6-5; J gene: TRBJ2-5; CDR3 length: 15; CDR3 protein: CASSYSASGQETQYF; CDR3 DNA: TGTGCCAGCAGTTACTCCGCTAGCGGCCAAGAGACCCAGTACTTC
D gene: .; clone size: .; V gene: TRBV28; J gene: TRBJ2-1; CDR3 length: 15; CDR3 protein: CASSQRLRATNEQFF; CDR3 DNA: TGTGCCAGCAGCCAACGACTCCGGGCCACCAATGAGCAGTTCTTC